The clone carrying this T cell receptor beta chain was counted only a few times. These data come from a study of blood T cell repertoires in COVID-19. In the study overall: Sites across the United States, Italy and Spain contributed samples from acute and convalescent COVID-19. PBMCs, B-cell-depleted T cells, or T cells provided the cDNA or gDNA that made up the material.

Per the original methods: Cell counts per sample came from amplifying reference gene primers. Profiling relied on immunoSEQ multiplex PCR, and the TCRdb table lists in-frame clones only, not all of them. V, J and clone size reflect that table, while D and trimming were determined from the DNA. The sample carries about 130,000 clones, 70% to 80% recorded once. Material: peripheral blood. The source is a human donor in a cohort sampled during active COVID-19.

The CDR3 is CASSTTTGDEQYF. Here the CDR3 DNA reads TGTGCCAGCAGTACCACTACAGGGGATGAGCAGTACTTC. The chain uses TRBV27 and TRBJ2-7; 7 nucleotides match TRBD1. Germline CDR1 MNHEY, CDR2 SMNVEV (reference sequence). There are 13 residues in the CDR3. After removal of 5 bases from V and 7 bases from J, the junction contained 8 bases not matched to a gene.